Below, one T cell receptor beta chain is given with its context. TRAV- and TRBV-specific primers, spanning alpha and beta chains, primed first-strand cDNA. PCR amplification of the TCRs was performed with Phusion for 20 to 25 PCR cycles, and it relied on a constant-region primer together with a V-primer adapter. TCRdb itself ran the reads through MiXCR, one entry per CDR3 protein. The sample has about 58,000 distinct CDR3 sequences; under 30% are singletons. The sample belongs to a study of low-dose radiotherapy and immunotherapy resistance in tumors. Study-wide context: Oral administration of aspirin 300 mg daily occurred for four cycles, commencing at cycle 1 day 1.

The CDR3 has 22 residues. In germline, CDR1 is SGHNT, CDR2 YENEEA. V dropped 1 base and J dropped 2; count of bases not matched to a gene: 25. Time point defined: after trial treatment. Treatment of the sample: LDRT plus nivolumab, ipilimumab, low-dose cyclophosphamide and aspirin (RACIN trial). Donors were given nivolumab, ipilimumab, aspirin, low-dose cyclophosphamide and low-dose radiotherapy. Advanced solid tumors without tumor-infiltrating lymphocytes were required for inclusion. This TCR derives from a male donor with prostate cancer. The chain has TRBV11-3 and TRBJ2-7; 8 positions agree with TRBD1. The sample in question was PBMCs, obtained after low-dose radiotherapy plus immunotherapy. DNA of the CDR3: TGTGCCAGCAGCTTAGCCAACATATTTCGGGACAGGCTAGGGTCGGGCCCCTACGAGCAGTACTTC. Its translation: CASSLANIFRDRLGSGPYEQYF.